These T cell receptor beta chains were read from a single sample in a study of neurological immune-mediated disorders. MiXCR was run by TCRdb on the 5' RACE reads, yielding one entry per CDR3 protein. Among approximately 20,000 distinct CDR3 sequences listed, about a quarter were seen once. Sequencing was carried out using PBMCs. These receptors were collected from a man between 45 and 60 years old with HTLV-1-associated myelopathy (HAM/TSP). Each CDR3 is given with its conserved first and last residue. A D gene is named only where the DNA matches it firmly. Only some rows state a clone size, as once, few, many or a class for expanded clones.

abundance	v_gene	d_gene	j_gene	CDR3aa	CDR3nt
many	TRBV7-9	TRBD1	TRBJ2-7	CASSSPDRGLPYEQYF	TGTGCCAGCAGCTCCCCAGACAGGGGGCTTCCCTACGAGCAGTACTTC
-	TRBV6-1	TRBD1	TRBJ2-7	CASSEAGTGGVEQYF	TGTGCCAGCAGTGAAGCCGGGACAGGGGGGGTCGAGCAGTACTTC
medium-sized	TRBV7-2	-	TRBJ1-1	CASLQTGGLEAFF	TGTGCCAGCCTCCAAACTGGCGGGCTCGAAGCTTTCTTT
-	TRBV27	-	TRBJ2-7	CASSLLWASSYEQYF	TGTGCCAGCAGTTTACTCTGGGCGAGCTCCTACGAGCAGTACTTC
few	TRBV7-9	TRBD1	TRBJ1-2	CASIPDRAGYGYTF	TGTGCCAGCATACCTGACAGGGCCGGCTATGGCTACACCTTC
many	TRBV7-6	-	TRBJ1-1	CASSPRGGGAFF	TGTGCCAGCAGCCCCCGAGGCGGGGGAGCTTTCTTT
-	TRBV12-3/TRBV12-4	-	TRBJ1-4	CASSGGADEKLFF	TGTGCCAGCAGCGGTGGGGCTGATGAAAAACTGTTTTTT
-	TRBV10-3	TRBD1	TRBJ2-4	CAIRGGTGENIKYF	TGTGCCATCAGAGGGGGGACAGGAGAAAACATTAAGTACTTC
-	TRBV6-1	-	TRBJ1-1	CASSKPWGGNTEAFF	TGTGCCAGCAGTAAACCGTGGGGGGGAAACACTGAAGCTTTCTTT
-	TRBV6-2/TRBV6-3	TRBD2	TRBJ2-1	CASSPWTSGGAYEQFF	TGTGCCAGCAGTCCCTGGACTAGCGGGGGGGCCTATGAGCAGTTCTTC
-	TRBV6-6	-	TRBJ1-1	CASSYSPVVDTEAFF	TGTGCCAGCAGTTACTCCCCTGTGGTTGACACTGAAGCTTTCTTT
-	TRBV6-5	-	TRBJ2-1	CASSSRGAPYNEQFF	TGTGCCAGCAGCTCAAGAGGGGCCCCCTACAATGAGCAGTTCTTC
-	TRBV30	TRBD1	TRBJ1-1	CAWSNRGGNTEAFF	TGTGCCTGGAGTAACAGGGGAGGAAACACTGAAGCTTTCTTT
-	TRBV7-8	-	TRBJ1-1	CASSLAEASGGTEAFF	TGTGCCAGCAGCTTAGCGGAGGCCTCCGGGGGCACTGAAGCTTTCTTT
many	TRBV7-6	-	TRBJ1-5	CASSLEQGSNQPQHF	TGTGCCAGCAGCTTAGAGCAGGGTAGCAATCAGCCCCAGCATTTT
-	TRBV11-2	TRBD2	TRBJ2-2	CASSTRGGGELFF	TGTGCCAGCAGCACTCGGGGGGGCGGGGAGCTGTTTTTT
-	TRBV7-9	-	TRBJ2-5	CASSSNQETQYF	TGTGCCAGCAGCAGCAACCAAGAGACCCAGTACTTC
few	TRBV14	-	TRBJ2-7	CASSQVRSTEQYF	TGTGCCAGCAGCCAAGTTCGCTCTACGGAGCAGTACTTC
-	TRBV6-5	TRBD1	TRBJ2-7	CASSYSPTGAYEQYF	TGTGCCAGCAGTTACTCCCCGACAGGGGCCTACGAGCAGTACTTC
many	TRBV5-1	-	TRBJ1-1	CASSFGSPTLGTEAFF	TGCGCCAGCAGCTTCGGCTCGCCGACCCTAGGAACTGAAGCTTTCTTT
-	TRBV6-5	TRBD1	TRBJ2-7	CASSPRQGRGQYF	TGTGCCAGCAGCCCGCGACAGGGGAGAGGGCAGTACTTC
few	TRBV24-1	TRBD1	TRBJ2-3	CATSDLQGRTGDGSDTQYF	TGTGCCACCAGTGATTTGCAAGGGAGAACAGGGGACGGATCAGATACGCAGTATTTT
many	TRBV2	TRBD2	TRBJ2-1	CASIPLSGTSDFSEQFF	TGTGCCAGCATCCCCCTATCCGGGACTAGCGATTTTAGTGAGCAGTTCTTC
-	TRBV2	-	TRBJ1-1	CASRATEINTEAFF	TGTGCCAGCAGGGCGACAGAAATAAACACTGAAGCTTTCTTT
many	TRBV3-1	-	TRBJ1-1	CASSQDTTNTEAFF	TGTGCCAGCAGCCAAGATACCACGAACACTGAAGCTTTCTTT
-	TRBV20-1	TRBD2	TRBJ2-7	CSARALRAGGSYEQYF	TGCAGTGCTAGAGCCCTTCGTGCGGGGGGTTCCTACGAGCAGTACTTC
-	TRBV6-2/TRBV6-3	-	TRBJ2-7	CASSYRGDEQYF	TGTGCCAGCAGTTACAGGGGCGACGAGCAGTACTTC
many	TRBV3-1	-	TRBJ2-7	CASSQVTGEQYF	TGTGCCAGCAGCCAAGTAACGGGGGAGCAGTACTTC
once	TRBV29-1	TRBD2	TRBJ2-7	CGCLWGGGEQYF	TGCGGATGCCTGTGGGGGGGAGGCGAGCAGTACTTC
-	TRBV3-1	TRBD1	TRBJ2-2	CASSLPGQGAFTGELFF	TGTGCCAGCAGCCTCCCGGGACAGGGGGCGTTCACCGGGGAGCTGTTTTTT
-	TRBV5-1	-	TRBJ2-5	CASSPQRRETQYF	TGCGCCAGCAGTCCACAGAGAAGGGAGACCCAGTACTTC
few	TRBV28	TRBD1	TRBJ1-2	CASSAGTGYGYTF	TGTGCCAGCAGCGCGGGGACAGGCTATGGCTACACCTTC
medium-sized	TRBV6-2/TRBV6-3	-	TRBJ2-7	CASTQSYEQYF	TGTGCCAGCACCCAATCCTACGAGCAGTACTTC
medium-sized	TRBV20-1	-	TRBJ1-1	CSAPLRGAGNTEAFF	TGCAGTGCTCCCCTTAGGGGGGCTGGGAACACTGAAGCTTTCTTT
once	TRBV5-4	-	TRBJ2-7	CASSLAPTGLREQYF	TGTGCCAGCAGCTTGGCCCCAACCGGGTTACGCGAGCAGTACTTC
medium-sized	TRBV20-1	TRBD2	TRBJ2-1	CSIVSGSGGEQFF	TGCAGCATAGTCAGCGGGAGCGGCGGTGAGCAGTTCTTC
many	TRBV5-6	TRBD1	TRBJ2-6	CASSLDRGLKTGANVLTF	TGTGCCAGCAGCTTGGACAGGGGGCTCAAGACTGGGGCCAACGTCCTGACTTTC
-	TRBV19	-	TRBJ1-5	CASREGPTQHF	TGTGCCAGTAGGGAGGGACCGACCCAGCATTTT
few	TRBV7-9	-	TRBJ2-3	CASSWANTDTQYF	TGTGCCAGCAGCTGGGCTAACACAGATACGCAGTATTTT
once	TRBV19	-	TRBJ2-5	CATRGGETQYF	TGTGCCACCAGGGGAGGGGAGACCCAGTACTTC
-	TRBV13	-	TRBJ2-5	CASSSRRGETQYF	TGTGCCAGCAGTTCCCGTCGGGGGGAGACCCAGTACTTC
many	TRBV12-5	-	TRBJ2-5	CASGRTEETQYF	TGTGCTAGTGGTCGAACCGAAGAGACCCAGTACTTC
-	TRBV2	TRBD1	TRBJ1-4	CASSDPAGTGNEKLFF	TGTGCCAGCAGTGACCCCGCCGGGACAGGGAATGAAAAACTGTTTTTT
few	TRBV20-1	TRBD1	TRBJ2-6	CSAVQGAAGANVLTF	TGCAGTGCGGTTCAGGGGGCGGCTGGGGCCAACGTCCTGACTTTC
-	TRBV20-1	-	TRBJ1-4	CSAPPSGHRVSEKLLF	TGCAGTGCTCCACCCTCGGGACATAGGGTTAGTGAAAAACTGCTTTTT
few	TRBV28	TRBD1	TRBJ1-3	CASSFWTGGFSGNTIYF	TGTGCCAGCAGTTTTTGGACAGGGGGCTTCTCGGGAAACACCATATATTTT
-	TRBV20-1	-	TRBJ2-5	CSASQTTQETQYF	TGCAGTGCTTCACAGACTACCCAAGAGACCCAGTACTTC
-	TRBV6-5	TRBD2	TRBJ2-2	CASSPRAGAYTGELFF	TGTGCCAGCAGCCCCCGAGCGGGGGCGTACACCGGGGAGCTGTTTTTT
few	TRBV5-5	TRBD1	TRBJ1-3	CASSREDRGFTGNTIYF	TGTGCCAGCAGCAGGGAGGACAGGGGGTTCACTGGAAACACCATATATTTT